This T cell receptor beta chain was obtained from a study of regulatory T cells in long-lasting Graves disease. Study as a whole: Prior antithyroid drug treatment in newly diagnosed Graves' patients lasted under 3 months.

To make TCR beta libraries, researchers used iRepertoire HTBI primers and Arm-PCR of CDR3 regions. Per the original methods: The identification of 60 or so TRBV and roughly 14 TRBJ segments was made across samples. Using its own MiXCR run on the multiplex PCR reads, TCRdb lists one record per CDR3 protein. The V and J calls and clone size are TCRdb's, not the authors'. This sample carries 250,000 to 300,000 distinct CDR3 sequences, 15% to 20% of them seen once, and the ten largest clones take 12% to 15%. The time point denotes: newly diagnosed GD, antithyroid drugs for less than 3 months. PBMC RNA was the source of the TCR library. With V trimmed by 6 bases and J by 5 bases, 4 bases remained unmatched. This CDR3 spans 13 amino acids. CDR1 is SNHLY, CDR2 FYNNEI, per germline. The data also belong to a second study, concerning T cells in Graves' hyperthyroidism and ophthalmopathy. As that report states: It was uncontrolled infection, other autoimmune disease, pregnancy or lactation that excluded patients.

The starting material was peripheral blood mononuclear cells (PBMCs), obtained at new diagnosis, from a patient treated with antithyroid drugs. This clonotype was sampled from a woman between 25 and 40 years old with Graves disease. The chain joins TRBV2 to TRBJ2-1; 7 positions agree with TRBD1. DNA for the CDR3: TGTGCCAGCAGCGGGACAGCACACAATGAGCAGTTCTTC. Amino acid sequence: CASSGTAHNEQFF. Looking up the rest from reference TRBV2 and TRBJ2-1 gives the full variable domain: EPEVTQTPSHQVTQMGQEVILRCVPISNHLYFYWYRQILGQKVEFLVSFYNNEISEKSEIFDDQFSVERPDGSNFTLKIRSTKLEDSAMYFCASSGTAHNEQFFGPGTRLTVL.